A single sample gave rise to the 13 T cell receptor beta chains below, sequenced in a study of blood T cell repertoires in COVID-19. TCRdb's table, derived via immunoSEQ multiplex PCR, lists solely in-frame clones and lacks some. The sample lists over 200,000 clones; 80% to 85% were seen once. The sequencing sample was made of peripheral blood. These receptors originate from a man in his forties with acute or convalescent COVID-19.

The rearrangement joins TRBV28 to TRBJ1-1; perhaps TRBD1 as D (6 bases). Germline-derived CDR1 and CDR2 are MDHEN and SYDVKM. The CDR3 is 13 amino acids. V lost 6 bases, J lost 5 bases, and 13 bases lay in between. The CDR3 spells CASRGGRGTEAFF. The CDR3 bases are TGTGCCAGCAGGGGGGGGCGGGGAACTGAAGCTTTCTTT.

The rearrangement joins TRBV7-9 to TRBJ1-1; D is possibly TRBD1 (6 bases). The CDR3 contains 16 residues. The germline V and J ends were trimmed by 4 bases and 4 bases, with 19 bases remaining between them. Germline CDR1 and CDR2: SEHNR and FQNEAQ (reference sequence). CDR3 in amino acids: CASSSAERQAGTEAFF. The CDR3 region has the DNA TGTGCCAGCAGCTCGGCGGAAAGACAGGCCGGCACTGAAGCTTTCTTT.

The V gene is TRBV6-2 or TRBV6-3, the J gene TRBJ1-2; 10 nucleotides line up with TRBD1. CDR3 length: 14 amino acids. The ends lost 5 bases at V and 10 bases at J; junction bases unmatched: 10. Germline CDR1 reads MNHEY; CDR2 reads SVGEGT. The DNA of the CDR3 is TGTGCCAGCAGTGACGTGCATGGGACAGGGGCCTACACCTTC. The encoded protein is CASSDVHGTGAYTF.

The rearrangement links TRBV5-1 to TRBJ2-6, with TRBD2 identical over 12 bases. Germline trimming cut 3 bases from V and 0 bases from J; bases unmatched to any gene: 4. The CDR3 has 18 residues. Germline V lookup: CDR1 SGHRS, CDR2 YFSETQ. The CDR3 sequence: CASSWGLAGNSGANVLTF. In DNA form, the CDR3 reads TGCGCCAGCAGCTGGGGACTAGCGGGTAACTCTGGGGCCAACGTCCTGACTTTC.

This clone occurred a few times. The CDR3 reads CASSLGTGSREQYF. CDR3 in DNA: TGTGCCAGCAGCTTAGGCACAGGGTCTCGCGAGCAGTACTTC. This chain links TRBV5-6 with TRBJ2-7; D may be TRBD1 (6 bases). The length of the CDR3 is 14 residues. Trimming left V 2 bases short and J 6 bases short, with 15 bases between. Germline V gene lookup returns CDR1 SGHDT and CDR2 YYEEEE. The variable domain in full, completed from reference TRBV5-6 and TRBJ2-7, reads DAGVTQSPTHLIKTRGQQVTLRCSPKSGHDTVSWYQQALGQGPQFIFQYYEEEERQRGNFPDRFSGHQFPNYSSELNVNALLLGDSALYLCASSLGTGSREQYFGPGTRLTVT.

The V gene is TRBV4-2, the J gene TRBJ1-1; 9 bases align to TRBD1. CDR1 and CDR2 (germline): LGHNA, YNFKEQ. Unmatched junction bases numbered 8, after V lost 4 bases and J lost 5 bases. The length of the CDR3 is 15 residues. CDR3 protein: CASSRRRTGETEAFF. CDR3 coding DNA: TGTGCCAGCAGCCGCCGGAGGACAGGGGAGACTGAAGCTTTCTTT.

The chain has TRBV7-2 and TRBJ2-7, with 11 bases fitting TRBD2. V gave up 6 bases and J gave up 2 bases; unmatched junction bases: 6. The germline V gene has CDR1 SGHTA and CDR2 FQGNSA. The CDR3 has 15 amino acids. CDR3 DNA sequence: TGTGCCAGCAGACCTACTAGCGGGAGTACCTACGAGCAGTACTTC. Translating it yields CASRPTSGSTYEQYF.

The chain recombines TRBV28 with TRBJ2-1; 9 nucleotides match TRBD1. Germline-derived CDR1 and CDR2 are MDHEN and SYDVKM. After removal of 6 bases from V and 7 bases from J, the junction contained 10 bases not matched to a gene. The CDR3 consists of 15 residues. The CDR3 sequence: CASSPTGGKRNEQFF. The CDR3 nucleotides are TGTGCCAGCAGCCCGACAGGGGGAAAGCGAAATGAGCAGTTCTTC.

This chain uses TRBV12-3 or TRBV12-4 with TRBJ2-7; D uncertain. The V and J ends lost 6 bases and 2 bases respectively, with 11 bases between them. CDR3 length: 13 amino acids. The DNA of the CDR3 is TGTGCCAGCAGGACTGCCTCGACCTACGAGCAGTACTTC. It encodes CASRTASTYEQYF.

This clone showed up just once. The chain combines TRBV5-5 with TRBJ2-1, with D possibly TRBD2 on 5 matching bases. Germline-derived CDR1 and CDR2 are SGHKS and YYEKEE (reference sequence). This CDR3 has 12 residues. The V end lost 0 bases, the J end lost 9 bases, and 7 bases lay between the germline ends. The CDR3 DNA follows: TGTGCCAGCAGCTTGGCCGAGGGTGAGCAGTTCTTC. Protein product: CASSLAEGEQFF.

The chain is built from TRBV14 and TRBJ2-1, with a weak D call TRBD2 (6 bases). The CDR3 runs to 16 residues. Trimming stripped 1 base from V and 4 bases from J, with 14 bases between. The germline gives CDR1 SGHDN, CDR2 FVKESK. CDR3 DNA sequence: TGTGCCAGCAGCCAAGGGGGCGGGACTTTGTACAATGAGCAGTTCTTC. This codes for CASSQGGGTLYNEQFF.

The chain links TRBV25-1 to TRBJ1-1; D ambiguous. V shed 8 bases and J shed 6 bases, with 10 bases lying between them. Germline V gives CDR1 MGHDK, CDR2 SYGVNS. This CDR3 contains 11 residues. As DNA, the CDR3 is TGTGCCAGCGGGAGGCAGGCTGAAGCTTTCTTT. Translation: CASGRQAEAFF.

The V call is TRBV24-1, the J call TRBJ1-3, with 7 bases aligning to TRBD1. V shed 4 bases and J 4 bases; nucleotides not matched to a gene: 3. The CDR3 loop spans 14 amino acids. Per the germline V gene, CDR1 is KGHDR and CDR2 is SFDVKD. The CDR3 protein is CATSDTTGGNTIYF. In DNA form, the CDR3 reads TGTGCCACCAGTGACACGACAGGGGGAAACACCATATATTTT.